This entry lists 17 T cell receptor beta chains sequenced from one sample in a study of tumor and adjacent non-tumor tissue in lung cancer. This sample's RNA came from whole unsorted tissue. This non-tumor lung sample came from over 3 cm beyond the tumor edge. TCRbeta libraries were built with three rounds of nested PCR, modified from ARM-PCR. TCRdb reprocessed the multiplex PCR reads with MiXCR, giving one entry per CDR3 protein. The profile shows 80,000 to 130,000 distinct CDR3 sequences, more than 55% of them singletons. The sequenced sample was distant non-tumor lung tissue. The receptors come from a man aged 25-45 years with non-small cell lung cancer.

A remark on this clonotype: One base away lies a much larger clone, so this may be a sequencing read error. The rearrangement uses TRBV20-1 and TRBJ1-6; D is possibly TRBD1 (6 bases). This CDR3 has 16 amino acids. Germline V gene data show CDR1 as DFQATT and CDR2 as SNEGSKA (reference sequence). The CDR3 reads CSASSGALSYSSPLHF. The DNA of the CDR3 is TGCAGTGCTAGTTCAGGGGCCCTCTCCTATAGTTCACCCCTCCACTTT.

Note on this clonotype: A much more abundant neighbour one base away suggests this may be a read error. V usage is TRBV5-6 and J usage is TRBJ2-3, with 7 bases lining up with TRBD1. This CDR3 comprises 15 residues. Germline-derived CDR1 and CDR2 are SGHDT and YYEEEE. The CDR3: CASSYRQGRTDTRYF. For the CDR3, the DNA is TGTGCCAGCAGCTACCGACAGGGTCGCACAGATACGCGGTATTTT.

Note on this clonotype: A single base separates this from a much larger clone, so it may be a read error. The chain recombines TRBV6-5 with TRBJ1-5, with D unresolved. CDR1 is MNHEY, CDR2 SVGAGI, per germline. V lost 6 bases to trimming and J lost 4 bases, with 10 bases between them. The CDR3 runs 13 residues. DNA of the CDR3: TGTGCCAGCAGGGACGGCATTAATCAGCCCCAGCATTTT. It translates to CASRDGINQPQHF.

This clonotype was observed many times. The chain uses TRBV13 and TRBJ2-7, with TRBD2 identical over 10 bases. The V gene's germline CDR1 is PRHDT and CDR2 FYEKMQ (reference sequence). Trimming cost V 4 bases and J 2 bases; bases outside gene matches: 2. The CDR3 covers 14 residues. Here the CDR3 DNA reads TGTGCCAGCAGCTGGACTAGCGGCGCCTACGAGCAGTACTTC. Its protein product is CASSWTSGAYEQYF.

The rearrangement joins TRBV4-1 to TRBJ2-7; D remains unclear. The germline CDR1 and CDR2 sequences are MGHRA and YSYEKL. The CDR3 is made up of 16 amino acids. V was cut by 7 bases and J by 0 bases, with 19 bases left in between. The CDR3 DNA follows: TGCGCCAGCAACAGAGAAATAGGCAGGCCCTCCTACGAGCAGTACTTC. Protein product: CASNREIGRPSYEQYF.

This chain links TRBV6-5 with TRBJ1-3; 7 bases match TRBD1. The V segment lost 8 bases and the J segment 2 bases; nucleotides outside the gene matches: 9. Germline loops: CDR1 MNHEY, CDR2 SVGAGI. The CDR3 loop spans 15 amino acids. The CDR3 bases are TGTGCCAGCGCAGTGACAGGGATGCCTGGAAACACCATATATTTT. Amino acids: CASAVTGMPGNTIYF.

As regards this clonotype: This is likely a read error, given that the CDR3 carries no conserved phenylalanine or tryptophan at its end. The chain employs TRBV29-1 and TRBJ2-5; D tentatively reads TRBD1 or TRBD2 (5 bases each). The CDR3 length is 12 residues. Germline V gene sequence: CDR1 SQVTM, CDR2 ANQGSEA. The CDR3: CSFWDGQETQYL. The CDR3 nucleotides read TGTAGCTTCTGGGACGGCCAAGAGACCCAGTACTTA.

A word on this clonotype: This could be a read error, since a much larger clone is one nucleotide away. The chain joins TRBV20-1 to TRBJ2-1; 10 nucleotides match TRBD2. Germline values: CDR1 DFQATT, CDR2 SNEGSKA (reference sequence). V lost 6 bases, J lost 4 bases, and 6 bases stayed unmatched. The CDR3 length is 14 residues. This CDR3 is CSAIGLAAYNEQFF. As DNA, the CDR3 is TGCAGTGCCATTGGACTAGCGGCTTACAATGAGCAGTTCTTC.

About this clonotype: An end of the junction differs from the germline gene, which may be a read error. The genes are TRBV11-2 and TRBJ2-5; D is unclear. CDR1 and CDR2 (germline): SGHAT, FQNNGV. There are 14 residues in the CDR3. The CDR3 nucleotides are TGTGCCAGGAGCTTATCCATAGTACAAGAGACCCAGTACTTC. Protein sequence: CARSLSIVQETQYF.

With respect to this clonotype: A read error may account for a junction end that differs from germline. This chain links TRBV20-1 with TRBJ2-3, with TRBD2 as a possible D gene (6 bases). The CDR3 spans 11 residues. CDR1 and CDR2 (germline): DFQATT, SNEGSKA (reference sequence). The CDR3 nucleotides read TGTGGTGCTAGACTAGCAGATACGCAGTATTTT. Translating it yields CGARLADTQYF.

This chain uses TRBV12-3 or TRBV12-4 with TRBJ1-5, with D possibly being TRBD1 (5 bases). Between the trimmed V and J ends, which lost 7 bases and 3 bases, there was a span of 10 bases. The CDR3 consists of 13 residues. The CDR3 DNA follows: TGTGCCAGCACCATAGGGGCCAATCAGCCCCAGCATTTT. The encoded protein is CASTIGANQPQHF.

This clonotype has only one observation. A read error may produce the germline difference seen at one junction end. CDR3 nucleotide sequence: TGTACCAGCAGTAGGGAGACAGACTACATCTTC. The encoded protein is CTSSRETDYIF. The chain is built from TRBV12-3 or TRBV12-4 and TRBJ1-2; TRBD1 might be the D (5 bases). This CDR3 is built from 11 residues.

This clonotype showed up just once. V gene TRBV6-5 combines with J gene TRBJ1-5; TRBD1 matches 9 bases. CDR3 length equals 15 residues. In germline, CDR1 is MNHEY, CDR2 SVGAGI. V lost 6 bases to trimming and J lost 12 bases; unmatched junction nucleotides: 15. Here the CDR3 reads CASSTGTGNNQCQHF. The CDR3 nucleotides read TGTGCCAGCAGCACCGGGACAGGGAACAATCAGTGCCAGCATTTT.

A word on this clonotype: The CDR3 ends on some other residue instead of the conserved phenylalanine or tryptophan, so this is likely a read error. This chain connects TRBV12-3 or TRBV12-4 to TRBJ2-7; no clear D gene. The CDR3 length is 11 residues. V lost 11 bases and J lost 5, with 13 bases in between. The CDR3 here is CAGNLGDEQYL. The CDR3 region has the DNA TGTGCCGGCAATTTGGGCGACGAGCAGTACTTA.

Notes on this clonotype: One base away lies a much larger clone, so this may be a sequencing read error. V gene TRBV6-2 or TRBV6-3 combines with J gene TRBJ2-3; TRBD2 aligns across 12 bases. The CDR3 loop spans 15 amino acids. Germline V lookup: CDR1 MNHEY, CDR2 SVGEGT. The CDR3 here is CAGSYASGGADTQYF. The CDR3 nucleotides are TGTGCCGGCAGTTACGCTAGCGGGGGGGCCGATACGCAGTATTTT.

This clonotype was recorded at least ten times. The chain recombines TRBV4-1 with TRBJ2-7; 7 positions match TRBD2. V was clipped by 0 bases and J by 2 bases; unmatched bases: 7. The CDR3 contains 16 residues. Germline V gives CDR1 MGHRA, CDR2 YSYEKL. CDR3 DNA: TGCGCCAGCAGCCAAGATGATGGGGGGGGAACCTACGAGCAGTACTTC. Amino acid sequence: CASSQDDGGGTYEQYF.

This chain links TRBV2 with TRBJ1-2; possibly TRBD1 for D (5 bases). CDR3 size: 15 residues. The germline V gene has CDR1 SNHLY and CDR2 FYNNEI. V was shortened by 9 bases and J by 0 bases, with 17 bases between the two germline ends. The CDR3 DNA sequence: TGTGCCAGTAGTCAATGGTCGACAGCTAACTATGGCTACACCTTC. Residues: CASSQWSTANYGYTF.